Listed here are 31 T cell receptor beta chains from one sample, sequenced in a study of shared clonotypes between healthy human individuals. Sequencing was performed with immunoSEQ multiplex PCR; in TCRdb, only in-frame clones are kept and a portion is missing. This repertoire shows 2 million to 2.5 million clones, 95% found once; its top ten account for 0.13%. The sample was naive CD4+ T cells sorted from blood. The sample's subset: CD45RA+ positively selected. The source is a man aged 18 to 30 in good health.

DNA of the CDR3: TGCGCCAGCAGCCAAGAACGGCAGGGGGCCTACGAGCAGTACTTC. Its protein is CASSQERQGAYEQYF. The gene calls are TRBV4-3 and TRBJ2-7; 7 bases map to TRBD1. Germline V lookup: CDR1 LGHNA, CDR2 YSLEER. The V and J ends lost 0 bases and 2 bases, in that order; junction bases with no gene match: 4. There are 15 residues in the CDR3.

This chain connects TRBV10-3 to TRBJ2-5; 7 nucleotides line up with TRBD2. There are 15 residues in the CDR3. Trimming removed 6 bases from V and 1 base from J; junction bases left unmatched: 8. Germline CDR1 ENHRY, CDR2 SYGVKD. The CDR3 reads CAISAGVAAQETQYF. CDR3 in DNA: TGTGCCATCAGCGCGGGAGTTGCGGCCCAAGAGACCCAGTACTTC.

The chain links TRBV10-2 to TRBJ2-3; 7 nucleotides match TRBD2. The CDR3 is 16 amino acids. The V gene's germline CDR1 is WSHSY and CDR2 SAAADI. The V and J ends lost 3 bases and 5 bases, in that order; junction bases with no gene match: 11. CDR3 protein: CASSDRAGEPVDTQYF. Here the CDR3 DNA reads TGCGCCAGCAGTGATCGGGCGGGAGAACCGGTAGATACGCAGTATTTT.

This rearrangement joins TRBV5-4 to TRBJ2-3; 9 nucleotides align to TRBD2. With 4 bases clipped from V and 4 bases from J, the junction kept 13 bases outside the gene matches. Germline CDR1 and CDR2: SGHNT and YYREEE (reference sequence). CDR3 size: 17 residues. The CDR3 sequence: CASSLTTSGSVADTQYF. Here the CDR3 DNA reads TGTGCCAGCAGCCTGACGACTAGCGGAAGTGTAGCAGATACGCAGTATTTT.

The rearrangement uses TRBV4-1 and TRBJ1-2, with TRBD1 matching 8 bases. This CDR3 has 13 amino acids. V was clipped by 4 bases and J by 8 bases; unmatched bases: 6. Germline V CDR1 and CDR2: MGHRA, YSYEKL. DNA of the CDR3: TGCGCCAGCAGCCCAGGACAGGGTTGGGGCTACACCTTC. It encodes CASSPGQGWGYTF.

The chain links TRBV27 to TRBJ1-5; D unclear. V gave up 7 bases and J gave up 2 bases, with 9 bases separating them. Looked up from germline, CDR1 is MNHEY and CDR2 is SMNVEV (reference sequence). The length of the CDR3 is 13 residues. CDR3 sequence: CASKAAGNQPQHF. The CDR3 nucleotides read TGTGCCAGCAAGGCGGCGGGCAATCAGCCCCAGCATTTT.

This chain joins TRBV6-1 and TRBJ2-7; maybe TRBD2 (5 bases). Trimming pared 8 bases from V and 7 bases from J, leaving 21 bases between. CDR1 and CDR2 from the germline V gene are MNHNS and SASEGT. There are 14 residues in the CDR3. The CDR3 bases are TGTGCCAGCCAGAGGGATCCAGTCGCTAAGGAGCAGTACTTC. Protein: CASQRDPVAKEQYF.

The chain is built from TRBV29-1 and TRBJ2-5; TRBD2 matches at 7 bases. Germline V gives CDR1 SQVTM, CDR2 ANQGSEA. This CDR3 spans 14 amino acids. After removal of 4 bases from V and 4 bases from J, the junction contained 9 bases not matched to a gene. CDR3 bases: TGCAGCGTTGTAGGTTCCGGCGGGGGAGAGACCCAGTACTTC. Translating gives CSVVGSGGGETQYF.

This CDR3 is CASSVEQSYQETQYF. The CDR3 nucleotides read TGTGCCAGCAGCGTAGAACAATCGTACCAAGAGACCCAGTACTTC. The chain is built from TRBV9 and TRBJ2-5; D not certain. Germline CDR1 and CDR2: SGDLS and YYNGEE. Trimming took 0 bases from V and 0 from J, leaving 9 bases between them. The CDR3 is 15 amino acids.

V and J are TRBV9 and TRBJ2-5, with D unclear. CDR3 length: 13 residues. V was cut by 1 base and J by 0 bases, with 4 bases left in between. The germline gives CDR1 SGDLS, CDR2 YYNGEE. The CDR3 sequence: CASSVSHQETQYF. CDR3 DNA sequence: TGTGCCAGCAGCGTATCGCACCAAGAGACCCAGTACTTC.

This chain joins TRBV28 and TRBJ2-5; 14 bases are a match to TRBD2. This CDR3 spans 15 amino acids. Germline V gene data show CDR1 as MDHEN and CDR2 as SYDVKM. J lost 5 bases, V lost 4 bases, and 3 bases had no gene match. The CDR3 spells CASSWTSGRLETQYF. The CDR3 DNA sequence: TGTGCCAGCAGTTGGACTAGCGGGAGGCTGGAGACCCAGTACTTC.

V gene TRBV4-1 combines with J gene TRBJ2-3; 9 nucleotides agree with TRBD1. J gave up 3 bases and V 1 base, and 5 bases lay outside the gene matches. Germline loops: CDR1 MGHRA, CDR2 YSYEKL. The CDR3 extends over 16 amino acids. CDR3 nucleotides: TGCGCCAGCAGCCAAGTCCAGACAGGGGGTACAGATACGCAGTATTTT. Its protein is CASSQVQTGGTDTQYF.

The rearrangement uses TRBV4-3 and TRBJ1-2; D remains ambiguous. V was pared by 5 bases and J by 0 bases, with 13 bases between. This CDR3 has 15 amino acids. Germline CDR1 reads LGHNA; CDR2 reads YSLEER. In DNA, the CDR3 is TGCGCCAGCAGCGCTCGGGCAGCGGCTAACTATGGCTACACCTTC. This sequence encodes CASSARAAANYGYTF.

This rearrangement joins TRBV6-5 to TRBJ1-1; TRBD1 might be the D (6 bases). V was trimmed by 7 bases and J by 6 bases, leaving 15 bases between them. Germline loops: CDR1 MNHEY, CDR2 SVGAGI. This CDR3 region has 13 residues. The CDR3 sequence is CASKRVRGAEAFF. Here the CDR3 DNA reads TGTGCCAGCAAAAGGGTCAGGGGCGCTGAAGCTTTCTTT.

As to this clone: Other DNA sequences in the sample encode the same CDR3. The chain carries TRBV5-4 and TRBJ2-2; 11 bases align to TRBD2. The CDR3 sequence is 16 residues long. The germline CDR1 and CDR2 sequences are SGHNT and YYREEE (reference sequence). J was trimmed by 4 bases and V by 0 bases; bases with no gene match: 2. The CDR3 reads CASSLGLAGGTGELFF. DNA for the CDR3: TGTGCCAGCAGCTTGGGGCTAGCGGGGGGCACCGGGGAGCTGTTTTTT.

The CDR3 nucleotides read TGTGCCAGCAGTAAAAAGGGGACAGGGGACACCGGGGAGCTGTTTTTT. The encoded protein is CASSKKGTGDTGELFF. The rearrangement joins TRBV21-1 to TRBJ2-2; the D call in the table, TRBD1, was not verified against the DNA. TRBV21-1 corresponds to a pseudogene. The CDR3 is 16 amino acids.

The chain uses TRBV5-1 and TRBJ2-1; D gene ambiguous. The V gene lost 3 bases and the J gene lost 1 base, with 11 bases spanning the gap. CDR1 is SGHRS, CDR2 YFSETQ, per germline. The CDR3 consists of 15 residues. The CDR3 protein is CASSSTGTSYNEQFF. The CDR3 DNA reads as TGCGCCAGCAGCTCGACGGGCACGTCCTACAATGAGCAGTTCTTC. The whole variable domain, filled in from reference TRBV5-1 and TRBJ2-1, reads KAGVTQTPRYLIKTRGQQVTLSCSPISGHRSVSWYQQTPGQGLQFLFEYFSETQRNKGNFPGRFSGRQFSNSRSEMNVSTLELGDSALYLCASSSTGTSYNEQFFGPGTRLTVL.

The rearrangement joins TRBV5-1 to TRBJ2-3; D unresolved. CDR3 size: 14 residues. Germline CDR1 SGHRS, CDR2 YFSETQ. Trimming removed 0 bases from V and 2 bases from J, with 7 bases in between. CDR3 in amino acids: CASSLESDTDTQYF. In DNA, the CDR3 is TGCGCCAGCAGCTTGGAATCAGACACAGATACGCAGTATTTT.

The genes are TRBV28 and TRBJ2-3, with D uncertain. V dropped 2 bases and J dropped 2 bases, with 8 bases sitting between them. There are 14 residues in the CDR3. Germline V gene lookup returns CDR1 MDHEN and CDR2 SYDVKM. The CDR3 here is CASSLELTTDTQYF. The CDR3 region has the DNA TGTGCCAGCAGTTTAGAACTGACCACAGATACGCAGTATTTT.

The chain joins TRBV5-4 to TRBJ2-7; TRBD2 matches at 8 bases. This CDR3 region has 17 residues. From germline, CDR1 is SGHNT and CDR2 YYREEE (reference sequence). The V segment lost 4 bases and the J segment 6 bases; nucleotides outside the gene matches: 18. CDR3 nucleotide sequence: TGTGCCAGCAGCGCCGGGACTAGGACCTCTGCCGCGGCCGAGCAGTACTTC. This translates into CASSAGTRTSAAAEQYF.

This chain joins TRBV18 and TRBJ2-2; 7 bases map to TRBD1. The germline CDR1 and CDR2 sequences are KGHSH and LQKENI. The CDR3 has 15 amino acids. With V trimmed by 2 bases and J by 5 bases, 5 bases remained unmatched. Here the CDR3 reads CASSPAGTVTGELFF. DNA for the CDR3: TGTGCCAGCTCACCAGCCGGGACAGTTACCGGGGAGCTGTTTTTT.

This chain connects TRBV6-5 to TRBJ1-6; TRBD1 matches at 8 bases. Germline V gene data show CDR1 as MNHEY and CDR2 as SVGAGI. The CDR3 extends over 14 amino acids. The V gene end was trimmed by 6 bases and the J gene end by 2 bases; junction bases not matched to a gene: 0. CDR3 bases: TGTGCCAGCAGGACAGGGGCCTATAATTCACCCCTCCACTTT. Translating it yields CASRTGAYNSPLHF.

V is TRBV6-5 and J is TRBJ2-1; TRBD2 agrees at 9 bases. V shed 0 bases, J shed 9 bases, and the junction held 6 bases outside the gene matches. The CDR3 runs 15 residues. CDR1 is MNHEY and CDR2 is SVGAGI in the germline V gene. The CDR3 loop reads CASSYSAGGHGEQFF. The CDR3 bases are TGTGCCAGCAGTTACTCAGCGGGAGGCCACGGTGAGCAGTTCTTC.

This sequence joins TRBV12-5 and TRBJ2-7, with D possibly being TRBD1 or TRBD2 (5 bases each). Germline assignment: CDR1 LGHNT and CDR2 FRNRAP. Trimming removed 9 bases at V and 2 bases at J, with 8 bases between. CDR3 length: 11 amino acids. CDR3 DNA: TGTGCTAGCGGGGCGCCCTACGAGCAGTACTTC. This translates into CASGAPYEQYF.

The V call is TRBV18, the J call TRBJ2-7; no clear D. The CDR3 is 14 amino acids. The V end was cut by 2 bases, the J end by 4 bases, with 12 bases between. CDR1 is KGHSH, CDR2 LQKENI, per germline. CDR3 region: CASSPYLTDYEQYF. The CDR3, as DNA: TGTGCCAGCTCACCATATCTTACAGATTACGAGCAGTACTTC.

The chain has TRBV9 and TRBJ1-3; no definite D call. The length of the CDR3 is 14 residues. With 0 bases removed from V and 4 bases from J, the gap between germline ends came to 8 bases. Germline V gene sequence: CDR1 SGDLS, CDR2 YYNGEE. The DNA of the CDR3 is TGTGCCAGCAGCGTAGATGGTCTAGGAAACACCATATATTTT. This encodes CASSVDGLGNTIYF.

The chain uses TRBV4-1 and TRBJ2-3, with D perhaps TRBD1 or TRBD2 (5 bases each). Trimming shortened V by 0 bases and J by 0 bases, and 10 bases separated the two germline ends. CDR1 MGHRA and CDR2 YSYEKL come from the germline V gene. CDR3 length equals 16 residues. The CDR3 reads CASSQDGAGSTDTQYF. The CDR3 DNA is TGCGCCAGCAGCCAAGATGGGGCGGGTAGCACAGATACGCAGTATTTT.

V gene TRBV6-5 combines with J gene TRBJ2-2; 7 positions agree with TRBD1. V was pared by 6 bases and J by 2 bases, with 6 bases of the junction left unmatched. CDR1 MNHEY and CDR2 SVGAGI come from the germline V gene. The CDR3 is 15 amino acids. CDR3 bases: TGTGCCAGCAGGTCGACAGGGAAAAACACCGGGGAGCTGTTTTTT. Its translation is CASRSTGKNTGELFF.

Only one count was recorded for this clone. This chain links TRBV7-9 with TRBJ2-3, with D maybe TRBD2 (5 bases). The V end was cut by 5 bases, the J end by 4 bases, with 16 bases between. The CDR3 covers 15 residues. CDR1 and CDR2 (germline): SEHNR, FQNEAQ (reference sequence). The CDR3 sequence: CASSGGLFRADTQYF. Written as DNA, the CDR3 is TGTGCCAGCAGCGGAGGATTATTTCGGGCAGATACGCAGTATTTT.

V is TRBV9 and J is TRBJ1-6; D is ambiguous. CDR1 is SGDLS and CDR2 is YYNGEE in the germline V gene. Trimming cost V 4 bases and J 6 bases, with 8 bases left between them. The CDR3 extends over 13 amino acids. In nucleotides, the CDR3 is TGTGCCAGCAGCATCAATGGTAATTCACCCCTCCACTTT. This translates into CASSINGNSPLHF.

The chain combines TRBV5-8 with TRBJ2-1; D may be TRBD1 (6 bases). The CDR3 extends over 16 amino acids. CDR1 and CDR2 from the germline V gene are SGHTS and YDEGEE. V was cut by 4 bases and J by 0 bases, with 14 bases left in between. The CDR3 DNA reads TGTGCCAGCAGCCCCGGACAGATAAGCTCCTACAATGAGCAGTTCTTC. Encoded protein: CASSPGQISSYNEQFF.